This T cell receptor beta chain was documented in a study of molecular identifiers for immune sequencing clone quantification. Findings of the study overall: Identical TCR molecules can share a barcode, and this sharing could underestimate highly expanded clone sizes. Clones with over 20 RNA copies captured over 98% of effector molecules but under 1% of naive ones.

For this clonotype: The target antigen is unknown. A clone one base away is much larger, so this may be a read error.

TCRdb used MiXCR to reprocess the PCR reads, holding one entry per CDR3 protein. This sample carries 490,000 or so distinct CDR3 sequences, less than 30% of them seen once, and the ten largest clones take 0.7% to 0.9%. With RNA at 10%, 30% or 50%, naive CD8 libraries came from approximately 22,000 to 940,000 sorted cells. Based on a CD8+CD4-CCR7+CD45RA+ profile, naive CD8 T cells were sorted. CDR1 SGHTA and CDR2 FQGNSA come from the germline V gene. The ends lost 6 bases at V and 4 bases at J; junction bases unmatched: 12. This CDR3 region has 16 residues. The clonotype originates from a human donor in good health. Some libraries in this study had Jurkat cell RNA spiked in. This chain uses TRBV7-2 with TRBJ2-3, with TRBD2 matching 8 bases. Sequencing input: naive CD8+ T cells from blood, with Jurkat cell RNA spiked in. Documented subset: FACS-sorted CD8+CD4-CCR7+CD45RA+ naive T cells. The CDR3 DNA follows: TGTGCCAGCAGACTAGGGTGGCGGGGGGTCTCAGATACGCAGTATTTT. It codes for CASRLGWRGVSDTQYF.